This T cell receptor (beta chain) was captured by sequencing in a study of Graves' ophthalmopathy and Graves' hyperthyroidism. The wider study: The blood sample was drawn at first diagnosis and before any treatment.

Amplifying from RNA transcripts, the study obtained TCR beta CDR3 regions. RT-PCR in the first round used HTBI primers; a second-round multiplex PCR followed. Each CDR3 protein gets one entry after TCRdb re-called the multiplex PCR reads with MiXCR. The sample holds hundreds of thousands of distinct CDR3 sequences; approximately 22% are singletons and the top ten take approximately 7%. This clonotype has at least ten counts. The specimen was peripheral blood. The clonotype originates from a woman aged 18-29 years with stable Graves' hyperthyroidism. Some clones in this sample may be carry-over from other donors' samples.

The CDR3 loop reads CASSLSGSRGTGELFF. For the CDR3, the DNA is TGTGCCAGCAGCTTGAGCGGGAGTAGGGGCACCGGGGAGCTGTTTTTT. This chain uses TRBV7-2 with TRBJ2-2, with 8 bases lining up with TRBD2. The CDR3 loop spans 16 amino acids. V shed 3 bases and J 4 bases; nucleotides not matched to a gene: 7. Germline V CDR1 and CDR2: SGHTA, FQGNSA.